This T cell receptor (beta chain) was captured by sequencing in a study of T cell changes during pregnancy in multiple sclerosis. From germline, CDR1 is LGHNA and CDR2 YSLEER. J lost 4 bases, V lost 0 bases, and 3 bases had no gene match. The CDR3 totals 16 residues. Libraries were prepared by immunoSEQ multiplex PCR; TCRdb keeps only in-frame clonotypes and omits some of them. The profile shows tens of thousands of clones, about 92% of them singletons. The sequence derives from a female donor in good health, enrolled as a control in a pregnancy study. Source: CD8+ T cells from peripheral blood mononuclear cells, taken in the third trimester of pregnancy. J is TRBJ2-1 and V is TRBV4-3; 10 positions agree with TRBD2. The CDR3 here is CASSQDGSGGYNEQFF. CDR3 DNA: TGCGCCAGCAGCCAAGATGGTAGCGGGGGGTACAATGAGCAGTTCTTC.